Below, 13 T cell receptor beta chains from the same sample are listed, as sequenced in a study of human T cells and chemical hapten exposure. TCRdb re-derived calls from the RACE reads in MiXCR, one entry per CDR3 protein. Of tens of thousands of distinct CDR3 sequences in the sample, 11% were seen once. The time point is: pre-sensitization, week 0. The treatment is: therapeutic diphenylcyclopropenone sensitization with weekly scalp DPC. The starting material was whole blood, obtained in connection with sensitization to the hapten diphenylcyclopropenone (DPC). These TCRs come from a woman aged 35 to 49 with alopecia areata. Some clones in this sample may be carry-over from other donors' samples.

The table lists this clonotype with a few counts. V is TRBV6-2 or TRBV6-3 and J is TRBJ2-7, with D perhaps matching TRBD2 (6 bases). V lost 1 base to trimming and J lost 2 bases, with 12 bases between them. This CDR3 is built from 15 residues. The germline gives CDR1 MNHEY, CDR2 SVGEGT. CDR3 sequence reads: CASSYLRGSTYEQYF. CDR3 nucleotides: TGTGCCAGCAGTTACTTACGGGGGTCCACCTACGAGCAGTACTTC.

The chain has TRBV19 and TRBJ2-5; tentatively, D is TRBD1 (6 bases). This CDR3 has 14 residues. Germline CDR1 LNHDA, CDR2 SQIVND (reference sequence). V lost 6 bases and J lost 2, with 13 bases in between. The CDR3 protein is CASRRGTFQETQYF. CDR3 coding DNA: TGTGCCAGTAGGAGGGGGACCTTTCAAGAGACCCAGTACTTC.

Many counts were recorded for this clonotype. V and J are TRBV19 and TRBJ2-7; maybe TRBD2 (5 bases). The V gene lost 2 bases and the J gene lost 3 bases, with 20 bases spanning the gap. From germline, CDR1 is LNHDA and CDR2 SQIVND (reference sequence). This CDR3 contains 17 residues. As DNA, the CDR3 is TGTGCCAGTAGTATACGGTGGGAGAACCCCACCAGCTACGAGCAGTACTTC. Translating it yields CASSIRWENPTSYEQYF.

The chain employs TRBV7-2 and TRBJ2-5; maybe TRBD2 (5 bases). V lost 2 bases and J lost 3, with 7 bases in between. The CDR3 is 13 amino acids. Germline assignment: CDR1 SGHTA and CDR2 FQGNSA. This CDR3 reads CASSLPGKETQYF. The CDR3 bases are TGTGCCAGCAGCTTACCGGGAAAAGAGACCCAGTACTTC.

This clonotype has only a few counts. This chain connects TRBV12-3 or TRBV12-4 to TRBJ2-2, with 12 nucleotides matching TRBD2. V lost 6 bases and J lost 7; bases outside the gene matches: 6. CDR3 length: 15 amino acids. The CDR3 loop is CASRSSGGANGELFF. Here the CDR3 DNA reads TGTGCCAGCAGATCTAGCGGGGGGGCTAACGGGGAGCTGTTTTTT.

The chain joins TRBV2 to TRBJ1-5; D may be TRBD1 (6 bases). This CDR3 region has 15 residues. V was clipped by 5 bases and J by 4 bases, with 15 bases between them. The germline CDR1 and CDR2 sequences are SNHLY and FYNNEI. The CDR3 DNA reads as TGTGCCAGCAGTTTTTCCCAGGGGAGGAATCAGCCCCAGCATTTT. It yields the protein CASSFSQGRNQPQHF.

This clonotype occurred many times. The chain carries TRBV6-4 and TRBJ1-6; D unclear. CDR1 is MRHNA, CDR2 SNTAGT, per germline. The V and J ends lost 6 bases and 7 bases respectively, with 10 bases between them. The CDR3 totals 13 residues. The CDR3 bases are TGTGCCAGCAGATCCAGTTCCAATTCACCCCTCCACTTT. It is translated as CASRSSSNSPLHF.

This chain joins TRBV7-8 and TRBJ2-1; 9 bases map to TRBD1. This CDR3 is 15 amino acids long. Germline loops: CDR1 SGHVS, CDR2 FQNEAQ. V was clipped by 5 bases and J by 4 bases; unmatched bases: 6. The CDR3: CASSRDRVGYNEQFF. The CDR3 DNA is TGTGCCAGCAGCCGGGACAGGGTAGGTTACAATGAGCAGTTCTTC. The whole variable domain, filled in from reference TRBV7-8 and TRBJ2-1, reads GAGVSQSPRYKVAKRGQDVALRCDPISGHVSLFWYQQALGQGPEFLTYFQNEAQLDKSGLPSDRFFAERPEGSVSTLKIQRTQQEDSAVYLCASSRDRVGYNEQFFGPGTRLTVL.

This clonotype was observed many times. This rearrangement joins TRBV6-1 to TRBJ2-7, with D maybe TRBD1 (5 bases). In germline, CDR1 is MNHNS, CDR2 SASEGT. V was cut by 6 bases and J by 0 bases, with 15 bases left in between. The CDR3 has 15 amino acids. The DNA of the CDR3 is TGTGCCAGCAGCGACAGTGGGCAGGTCTCCTACGAGCAGTACTTC. Encoded protein: CASSDSGQVSYEQYF.

This clonotype was seen at least ten times. The rearrangement uses TRBV4-1 and TRBJ2-7, with a weak D call TRBD1 (6 bases). The V gene's germline CDR1 is MGHRA and CDR2 YSYEKL. Trimming stripped 0 bases from V and 3 bases from J, with 12 bases between. This CDR3 has 15 amino acids. The CDR3 DNA reads TGCGCCAGCAGCCAAGAGGACAGCCCCTTCTACGAGCAGTACTTC. Protein sequence: CASSQEDSPFYEQYF.

The sample holds many counts of this clonotype. V and J are TRBV5-1 and TRBJ2-1; TRBD1 matches at 8 bases. The CDR3 contains 15 residues. The V gene end was trimmed by 1 base and the J gene end by 7 bases; junction bases not matched to a gene: 7. Germline CDR1 SGHRS, CDR2 YFSETQ. The CDR3 reads CASSLSGGAGNEQFF. In DNA, the CDR3 is TGCGCCAGCAGCTTGTCAGGGGGCGCGGGAAATGAGCAGTTCTTC.

This clonotype was detected only a few times. The chain employs TRBV18 and TRBJ1-4; D unclear. Germline CDR1 is KGHSH and CDR2 is LQKENI. The CDR3 is 15 amino acids. V was shortened by 3 bases and J by 5 bases, with 13 bases between the two germline ends. CDR3 protein: CASSPKDFPNEKLFF. The CDR3 region has the DNA TGTGCCAGCTCACCGAAGGACTTTCCGAATGAAAAACTGTTTTTT. The whole variable domain, remainder taken from reference TRBV18 and TRBJ1-4, is NAGVMQNPRHLVRRRGQEARLRCSPMKGHSHVYWYRQLPEEGLKFMVYLQKENIIDESGMPKERFSAEFPKEGPSILRIQQVVRGDSAAYFCASSPKDFPNEKLFFGSGTQLSVL.

This clonotype was counted ten times or more. V usage is TRBV7-6 and J usage is TRBJ1-1; D perhaps matches TRBD1 (5 bases). Trimming took 2 bases from V and 2 from J, leaving 6 bases between them. Germline V gives CDR1 SGHVS, CDR2 FNYEAQ. The CDR3 contains 13 residues. This chain's CDR3 is CASSLRDNTEAFF. The CDR3 DNA follows: TGTGCCAGCAGCTTACGGGACAACACTGAAGCTTTCTTT.